This TCR beta chain was sequenced in a study of identical twins. TCRdb reanalysed the 5' RACE reads using MiXCR and keeps one entry per CDR3 protein. The table shows roughly 710,000 distinct CDR3 sequences, with roughly 6.2% occurring only once. The ends were cut back, 1 base at V and 4 bases at J, with 5 bases in the middle. CDR3 size: 12 residues. Per the germline V gene, CDR1 is SGHTA and CDR2 is FQGNSA. With respect to this clonotype: Its antigen remains unknown.

Overall study findings and caveats: Less excess twin sharing appeared in beta out-of-frame sequences.

The receptor was isolated from a man between 18 and 35 years old in good health. The chain couples TRBV7-2 to TRBJ2-7; D not resolved. What was sequenced was naive T cells sorted from blood. The chain's CDR3 is CASSLVWYEQYF. The CDR3 region has the DNA TGTGCCAGCAGCTTAGTTTGGTACGAGCAGTACTTC.